This T cell receptor beta chain was documented in a study of blood T cell repertoires in COVID-19. The V end was cut by 4 bases, the J end by 7 bases, with 29 bases between. The CDR3 runs to 18 residues. Germline CDR1 and CDR2: MNHEY and SMNVEV (reference sequence). Repertoires were generated with immunoSEQ multiplex PCR, while TCRdb's copy carries only in-frame clones and drops some. The sample has 200,000 to 250,000 clones; roughly nine tenths are singletons. The sequence derives from a woman aged 45-59 years with acute or convalescent COVID-19. The material sequenced was peripheral blood. The chain links TRBV27 to TRBJ2-7; a weak D match, TRBD2 (5 bases). The CDR3 coding sequence is TGTGCCAGCAGTTCCCGAGTGGACTCACTCAACTTGGGGAGAGAGCAGTACTTC. Its translation: CASSSRVDSLNLGREQYF.